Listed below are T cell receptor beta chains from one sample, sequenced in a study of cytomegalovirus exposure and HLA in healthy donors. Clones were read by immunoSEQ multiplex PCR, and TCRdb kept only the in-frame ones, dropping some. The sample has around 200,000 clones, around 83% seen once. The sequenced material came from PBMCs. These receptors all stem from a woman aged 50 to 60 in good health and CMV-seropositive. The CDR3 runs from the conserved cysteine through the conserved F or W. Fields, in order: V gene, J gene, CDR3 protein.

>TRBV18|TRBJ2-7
CASSADTFSYEQYF
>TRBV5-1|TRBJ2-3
CASSYGTSDTDTQYF
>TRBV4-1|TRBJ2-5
CASSPGNGQGKTQYF
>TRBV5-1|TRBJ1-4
CASTLGSGATNEKLFF
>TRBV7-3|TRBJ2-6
CASSLSSGAGANVLTF
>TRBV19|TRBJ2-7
CASSTTTDSCSYEQYF
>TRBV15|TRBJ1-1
CATSREQSGTEAFF
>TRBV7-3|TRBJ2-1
CASSLGGVNNEQFF
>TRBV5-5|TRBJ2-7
CASSLTGVNYEQYF
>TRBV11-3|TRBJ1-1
CASSPGIDTEAFF